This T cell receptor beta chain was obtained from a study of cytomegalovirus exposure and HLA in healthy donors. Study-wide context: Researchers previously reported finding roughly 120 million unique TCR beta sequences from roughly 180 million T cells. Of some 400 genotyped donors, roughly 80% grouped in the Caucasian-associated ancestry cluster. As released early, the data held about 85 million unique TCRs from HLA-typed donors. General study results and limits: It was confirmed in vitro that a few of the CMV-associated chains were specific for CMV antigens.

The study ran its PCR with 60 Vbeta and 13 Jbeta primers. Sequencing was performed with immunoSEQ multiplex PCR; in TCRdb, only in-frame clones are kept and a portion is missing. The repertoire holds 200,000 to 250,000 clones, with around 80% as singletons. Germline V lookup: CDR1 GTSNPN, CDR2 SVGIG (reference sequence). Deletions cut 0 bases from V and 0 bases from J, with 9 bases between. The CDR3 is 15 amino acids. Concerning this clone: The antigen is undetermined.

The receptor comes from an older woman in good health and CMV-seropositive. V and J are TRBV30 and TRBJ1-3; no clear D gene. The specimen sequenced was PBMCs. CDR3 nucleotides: TGTGCCTGGAGTGTCAACGTAGCCTCTGGAAACACCATATATTTT. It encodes CAWSVNVASGNTIYF.